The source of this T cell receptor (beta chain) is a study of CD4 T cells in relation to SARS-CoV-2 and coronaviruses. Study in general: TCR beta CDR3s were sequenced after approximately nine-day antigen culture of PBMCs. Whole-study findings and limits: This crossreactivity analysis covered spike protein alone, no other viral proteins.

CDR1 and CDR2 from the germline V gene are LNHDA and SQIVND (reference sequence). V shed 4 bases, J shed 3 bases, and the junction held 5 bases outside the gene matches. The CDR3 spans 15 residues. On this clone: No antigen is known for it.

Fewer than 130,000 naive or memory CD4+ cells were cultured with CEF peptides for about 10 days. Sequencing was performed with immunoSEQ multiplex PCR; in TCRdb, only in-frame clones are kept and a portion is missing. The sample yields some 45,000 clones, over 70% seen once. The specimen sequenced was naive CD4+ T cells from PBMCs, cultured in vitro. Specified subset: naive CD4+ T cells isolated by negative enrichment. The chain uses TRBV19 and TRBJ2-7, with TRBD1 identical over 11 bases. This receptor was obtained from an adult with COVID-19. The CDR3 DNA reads TGTGCCAGTAGTACGAAGGGACAGGGGGACTACGAGCAGTACTTC. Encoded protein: CASSTKGQGDYEQYF.